This TCR beta chain was documented in a study of blood T cells in healthy people across ages. At the level of the study: Capture via template switching afforded approximately one barcoded beta molecule per two T cells.

Study-wide points: A roughly linear fall in TCR beta diversity per million T cells was seen with increasing age. Lack of knowledge of donor CMV status possibly confounded expanded clonotype changes.

A second 7 to 11 cycle PCR used barcoded and J-beta primers. Each cDNA molecule, via a template-switch adaptor with 12 random nucleotides, was tagged. TCRdb recomputed calls from the 5' RACE reads with MiXCR, one row per CDR3 protein. This table holds approximately 680,000 distinct CDR3 sequences, about 30% found once. V gave up 3 bases and J gave up 0 bases, with 15 bases separating them. Per germline, CDR1 MGHDK and CDR2 SYGVNS. This CDR3 has 16 residues. About this clonotype: Its matching antigen is unknown.

Material: blood. This receptor was taken from a woman older than 75 in good health. The chain joins TRBV25-1 to TRBJ2-7; tentative D call: TRBD2 (5 bases). For the CDR3, the DNA is TGTGCCAGCAGTGACCCACAGACTAAAAACTCCTACGAGCAGTACTTC. It yields the protein CASSDPQTKNSYEQYF.